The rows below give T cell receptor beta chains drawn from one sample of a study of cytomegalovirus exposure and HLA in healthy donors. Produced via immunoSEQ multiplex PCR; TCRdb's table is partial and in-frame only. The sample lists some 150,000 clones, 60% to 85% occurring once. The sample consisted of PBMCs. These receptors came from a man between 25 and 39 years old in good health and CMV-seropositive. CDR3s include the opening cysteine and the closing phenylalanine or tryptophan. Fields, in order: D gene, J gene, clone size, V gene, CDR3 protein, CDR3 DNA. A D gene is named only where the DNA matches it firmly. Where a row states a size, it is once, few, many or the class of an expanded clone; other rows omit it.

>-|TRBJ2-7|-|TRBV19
CASSPESVGFTYEQYF
TGTGCCAGTAGTCCGGAGTCAGTGGGTTTCACCTACGAGCAGTACTTC
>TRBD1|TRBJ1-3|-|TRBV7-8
CASSPGTVSGNTIYF
TGTGCCAGCAGCCCAGGGACAGTCTCTGGAAACACCATATATTTT
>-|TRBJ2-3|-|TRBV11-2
CASSLARVISDTQYF
TGTGCCAGCAGCTTAGCCCGGGTTATATCAGATACGCAGTATTTT
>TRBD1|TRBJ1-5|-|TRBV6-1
CASRAGTGGDQPQHF
TGTGCCAGCAGGGCCGGGACAGGGGGCGATCAGCCCCAGCATTTT
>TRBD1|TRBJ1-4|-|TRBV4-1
CASSHGQGANEKLFF
TGCGCCAGCAGCCATGGACAGGGAGCTAATGAAAAACTGTTTTTT
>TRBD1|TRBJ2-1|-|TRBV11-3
CASSTGTEAYNEQFF
TGTGCCAGCAGCACAGGGACAGAGGCCTACAATGAGCAGTTCTTC
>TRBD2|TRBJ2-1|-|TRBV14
CASRLSGLADAEQFF
TGTGCCAGCAGACTCAGCGGACTAGCGGATGCTGAGCAGTTCTTC
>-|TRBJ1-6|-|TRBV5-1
CASSLAGRVAPNSPLHF
TGCGCCAGCAGCTTGGCAGGCAGGGTGGCTCCGAATTCACCCCTCCACTTT
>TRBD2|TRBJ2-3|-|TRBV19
CASSIDAPGGTDTQYF
TGTGCCAGTAGTATAGACGCCCCCGGGGGGACAGATACGCAGTATTTT
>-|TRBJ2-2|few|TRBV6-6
CASSSVSTGELFF
TGTGCCAGCAGTAGCGTTTCCACCGGGGAGCTGTTTTTT
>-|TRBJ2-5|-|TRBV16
CASSQSFSQSETQYF
TGTGCCAGCAGCCAATCGTTTAGTCAAAGTGAGACCCAGTACTTC
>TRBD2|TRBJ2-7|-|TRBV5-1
CASRSSGGSTYEQYF
TGCGCCAGCAGAAGCAGCGGGGGCTCTACCTACGAGCAGTACTTC
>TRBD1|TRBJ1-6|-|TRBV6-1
CASSPGTVSLHF
TGTGCCAGCAGTCCCGGGACAGTCTCCCTCCACTTT
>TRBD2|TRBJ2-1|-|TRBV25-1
CASSVTSGGPNEQFF
TGTGCCAGCAGTGTTACTAGCGGGGGGCCTAATGAGCAGTTCTTC
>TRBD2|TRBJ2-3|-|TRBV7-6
CASSSGLAGETTGTDTQYF
TGTGCCAGCAGCAGCGGACTAGCGGGAGAGACAACCGGCACAGATACGCAGTATTTT
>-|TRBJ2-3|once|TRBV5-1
CASSLNPGADTQYF
TGCGCCAGCAGCTTGAACCCCGGGGCAGATACGCAGTATTTT
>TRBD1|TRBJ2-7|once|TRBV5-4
CASSDWDRLNEQYF
TGTGCCAGCAGCGACTGGGACAGGCTGAACGAGCAGTACTTC
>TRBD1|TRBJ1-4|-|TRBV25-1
CASSEGFRGQEKLFF
TGTGCCAGCAGTGAAGGATTCAGGGGGCAGGAAAAACTGTTTTTT
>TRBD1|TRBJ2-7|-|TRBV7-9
CASSRDRGAYEQYF
TGTGCCAGCAGCCGGGACAGGGGTGCGTACGAGCAGTACTTC
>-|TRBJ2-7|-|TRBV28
CASSYGTPRREQYF
TGTGCCAGCAGTTATGGGACACCCCGAAGGGAGCAGTACTTC
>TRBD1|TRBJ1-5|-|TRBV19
CASSLWTGGNQPQHF
TGTGCCAGTAGTTTGTGGACAGGCGGCAATCAGCCCCAGCATTTT
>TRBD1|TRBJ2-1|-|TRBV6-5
CASSFSQGAYYNEQFF
TGTGCCAGCAGTTTTTCACAGGGGGCATACTACAATGAGCAGTTCTTC
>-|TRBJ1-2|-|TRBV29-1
CSVEGGGRGGYTF
TGCAGCGTTGAGGGCGGGGGGAGAGGTGGCTACACCTTC
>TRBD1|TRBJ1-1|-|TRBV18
CASSPRSGGWNTEAFF
TGTGCCAGCTCACCACGTTCAGGGGGGTGGAACACTGAAGCTTTCTTT